This T cell receptor (beta chain) was recovered during a study of OX40 agonist ivuxolimab in advanced cancers. Overall study: Partial responses occurred in three patients (one hepatocellular carcinoma, two cutaneous melanoma).

On this clone: Distinct nucleotide sequences in the sample also encode this CDR3.

Data came from immunoSEQ multiplex PCR; TCRdb stores just in-frame clones and leaves some out. The data contain some 100,000 clones, roughly 90% of them singletons. From germline, CDR1 is MNHNY and CDR2 SVGAGI (reference sequence). Trimming removed 2 bases from V and 3 bases from J, with 11 bases in between. The CDR3 spans 15 residues. The sample consisted of CD4+ or CD8+ T cells sorted from blood, taken in a trial of the OX40 agonist ivuxolimab. The chain employs TRBV6-6 and TRBJ1-5, with D possibly TRBD1 on 5 matching bases. The TCR comes from an adult with an advanced solid tumor such as melanoma, head and neck, liver or kidney cancer. The CDR3 DNA reads TGTGCCAGCAGTTACGGAACAGGCCCCAATCAGCCCCAGCATTTT. Translating it yields CASSYGTGPNQPQHF.